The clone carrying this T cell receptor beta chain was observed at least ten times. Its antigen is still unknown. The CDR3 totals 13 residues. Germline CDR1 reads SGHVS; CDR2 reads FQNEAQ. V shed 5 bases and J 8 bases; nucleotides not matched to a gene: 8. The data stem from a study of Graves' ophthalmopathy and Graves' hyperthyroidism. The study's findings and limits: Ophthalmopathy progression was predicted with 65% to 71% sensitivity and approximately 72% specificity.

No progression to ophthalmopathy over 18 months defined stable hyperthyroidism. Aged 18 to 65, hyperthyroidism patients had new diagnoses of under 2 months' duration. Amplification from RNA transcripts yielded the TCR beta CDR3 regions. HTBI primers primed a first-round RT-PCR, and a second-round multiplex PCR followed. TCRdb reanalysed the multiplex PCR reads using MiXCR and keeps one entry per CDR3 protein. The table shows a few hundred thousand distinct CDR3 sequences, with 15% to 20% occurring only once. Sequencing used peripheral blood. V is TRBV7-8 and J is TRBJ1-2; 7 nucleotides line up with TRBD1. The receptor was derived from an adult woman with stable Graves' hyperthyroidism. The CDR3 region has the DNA TGTGCCAGCAGCGCGACAGGGCAACGGGGCTACACCTTC. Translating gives CASSATGQRGYTF.